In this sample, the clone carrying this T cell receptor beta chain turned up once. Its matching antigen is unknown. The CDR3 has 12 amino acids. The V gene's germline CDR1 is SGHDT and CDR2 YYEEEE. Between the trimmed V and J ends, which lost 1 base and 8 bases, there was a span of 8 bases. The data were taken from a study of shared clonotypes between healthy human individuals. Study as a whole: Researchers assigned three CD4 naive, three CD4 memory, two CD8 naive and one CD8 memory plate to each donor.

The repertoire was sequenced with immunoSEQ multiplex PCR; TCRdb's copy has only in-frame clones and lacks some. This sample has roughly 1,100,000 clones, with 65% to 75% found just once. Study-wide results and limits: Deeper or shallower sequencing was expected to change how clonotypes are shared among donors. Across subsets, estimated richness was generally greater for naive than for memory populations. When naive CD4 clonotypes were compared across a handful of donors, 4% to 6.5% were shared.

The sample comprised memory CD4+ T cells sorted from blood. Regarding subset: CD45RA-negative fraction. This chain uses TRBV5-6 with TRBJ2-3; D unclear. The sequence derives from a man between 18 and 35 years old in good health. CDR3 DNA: TGTGCCAGCAGCTTGCCAGTAGGTACGCAGTATTTT. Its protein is CASSLPVGTQYF. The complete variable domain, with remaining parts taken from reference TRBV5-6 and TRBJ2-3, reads DAGVTQSPTHLIKTRGQQVTLRCSPKSGHDTVSWYQQALGQGPQFIFQYYEEEERQRGNFPDRFSGHQFPNYSSELNVNALLLGDSALYLCASSLPVGTQYFGPGTRLTVL.